These 15 T cell receptor beta chains came from one sample sequenced in a study of OX40 agonist ivuxolimab in advanced cancers. Here immunoSEQ multiplex PCR was the method, and the copy in TCRdb shows in-frame clones only, minus some. The sample includes approximately 84,000 clones, approximately 84% seen only once; the top ten take under 3.5%. The material was CD4+ or CD8+ T cells sorted from blood, obtained in a trial of the OX40 agonist ivuxolimab. These receptors were collected from an adult with an advanced solid tumor such as melanoma, head and neck, liver or kidney cancer.

This clone was detected a few times. The chain joins TRBV6-4 to TRBJ2-7, with D tentatively TRBD1 or TRBD2 (5 bases each). The CDR3 contains 18 residues. V dropped 3 bases and J dropped 4 bases, with 25 bases sitting between them. Germline CDR1 MRHNA, CDR2 SNTAGT. CDR3 sequence reads: CASSDPGTRSRGVYEQYV. The CDR3 nucleotides are TGTGCCAGCAGTGATCCCGGGACGCGATCTCGAGGGGTTTACGAGCAGTACGTC.

In regard to this clone: Other DNA variants within this sample encode the same CDR3. The chain is built from TRBV2 and TRBJ1-2, with D tentatively TRBD1 (5 bases). The CDR3 consists of 13 residues. Trimming removed 8 bases from V and 8 bases from J, with 18 bases in between. Per germline, CDR1 SNHLY and CDR2 FYNNEI. The CDR3 DNA is TGTGCCAGCCAAAGGCTTGAGGAGGGGGGCTACACCTTC. Translated, it gives CASQRLEEGGYTF.

This clone was seen a few times. The CDR3 nucleotides read TGTGCCAGCAGCCTACCGGGACCTGAAGCTTTCTTT. Its protein product is CASSLPGPEAFF. The V call is TRBV7-2, the J call TRBJ1-1; maybe TRBD1 (5 bases). Germline assignment: CDR1 SGHTA and CDR2 FQGNSA. The CDR3 contains 12 residues. V was pared by 5 bases and J by 6 bases, with 10 bases between.

The chain carries TRBV5-6 and TRBJ2-3; the D gene is possibly TRBD2 (5 bases). V was trimmed by 4 bases and J by 5 bases, leaving 17 bases between them. The V gene's germline CDR1 is SGHDT and CDR2 YYEEEE. This CDR3 contains 15 residues. This chain's CDR3 is CASSLAGLIGDTQYF. As DNA, the CDR3 is TGTGCCAGCAGCCTGGCTGGACTTATTGGAGATACGCAGTATTTT.

A word on this clone: At one end the junction does not follow the germline gene, possibly because of a read error. The rearrangement links TRBV5-4 to TRBJ1-1; 7 positions match TRBD1. The CDR3 covers 16 residues. Germline-derived CDR1 and CDR2 are SGHNT and YYREEE (reference sequence). Here the CDR3 reads CASSQAQGLGNTEAFF. In DNA, the CDR3 is TGCGCCAGCAGCCAAGCACAGGGGCTGGGGAACACTGAAGCTTTCTTT.

The chain links TRBV5-4 to TRBJ1-1; D is uncertain. The CDR3 has 14 amino acids. Looked up from germline, CDR1 is SGHNT and CDR2 is YYREEE (reference sequence). V was clipped by 6 bases and J by 1 base, with 13 bases between them. In DNA, the CDR3 is TGTGCCAGCAACTCCCGAAAGGAGAACACTGAAGCTTTCTTT. This encodes CASNSRKENTEAFF.

V gene TRBV6-5 combines with J gene TRBJ2-7; 9 bases align to TRBD2. Trimming at V came to 2 bases and at J to 1 base, leaving 3 bases not matched to a gene. The length of the CDR3 is 15 residues. Germline loops: CDR1 MNHEY, CDR2 SVGAGI. The CDR3 coding sequence is TGTGCCAGCAGTTACGGACTAGCGCTATCCTACGAGCAGTACTTC. Translation gives CASSYGLALSYEQYF.

The CDR3: CASSPTAQEYYEQYV. The CDR3 DNA is TGTGCCAGCTCACCCACGGCCCAGGAATACTACGAGCAGTACGTC. The chain employs TRBV18 and TRBJ2-7; unclear D gene. The CDR3 length is 15 residues. V was trimmed by 3 bases and J by 3 bases, leaving 15 bases between them. CDR1 is KGHSH and CDR2 is LQKENI in the germline V gene.

This chain connects TRBV10-3 to TRBJ2-7, with TRBD2 matching over 12 bases. Trimming removed 5 bases from V and 1 base from J; junction bases left unmatched: 3. The CDR3 covers 15 residues. Germline assignment: CDR1 ENHRY and CDR2 SYGVKD. The CDR3 reads CAISSLAGGSYEQYF. The DNA of the CDR3 is TGTGCCATCAGTTCACTAGCGGGGGGTTCCTACGAGCAGTACTTC.

V usage is TRBV11-2 and J usage is TRBJ2-1; no clear D. The germline V gene has CDR1 SGHAT and CDR2 FQNNGV. The CDR3 totals 13 residues. Trimming pared 5 bases from V and 8 bases from J, leaving 13 bases between. The CDR3: CASSLSNGHEQFF. As DNA, the CDR3 is TGTGCCAGCAGCCTCTCGAACGGGCATGAGCAGTTCTTC.

The chain is built from TRBV12-5 and TRBJ1-5; 8 nucleotides agree with TRBD1. Germline-derived CDR1 and CDR2 are LGHNT and FRNRAP. CDR3 length: 15 residues. Trimming removed 5 bases from V and 6 bases from J; junction bases left unmatched: 9. This CDR3 is CASGQRTGMGQPQHF. Written as DNA, the CDR3 is TGTGCTAGTGGTCAGAGGACAGGGATGGGTCAGCCCCAGCATTTT.

This clone was recorded at least ten times. This chain uses TRBV7-7 with TRBJ1-3, with D tentatively TRBD1 (5 bases). V shed 6 bases and J shed 8 bases, with 14 bases lying between them. This CDR3 contains 13 residues. CDR1 is SSHAT, CDR2 FNYEAQ, per germline (reference sequence). The CDR3 DNA is TGTGCCAGCAGTCGGGACGGAGGGGACACCATATATTTT. Protein: CASSRDGGDTIYF.

This chain uses TRBV28 with TRBJ1-5; D gene ambiguous. Per germline, CDR1 MDHEN and CDR2 SYDVKM. This CDR3 region has 15 residues. V was cut by 4 bases and J by 7 bases, with 17 bases left in between. CDR3 bases: TGTGCCAGCAGTTCGCTAACGGGGTCGAGACAGCCCCAGCATTTT. Translated, it gives CASSSLTGSRQPQHF.

The chain carries TRBV5-1 and TRBJ1-5, with D tentatively TRBD1 (5 bases). The length of the CDR3 is 19 residues. Germline lookup yields CDR1 SGHRS and CDR2 YFSETQ. V lost 0 bases and J lost 2, with 21 bases in between. CDR3 sequence: CASSLGQGYTIEGNQPQHF. CDR3 DNA sequence: TGCGCCAGCAGCTTGGGGCAGGGTTACACTATAGAGGGCAATCAGCCCCAGCATTTT.

The CDR3 loop reads CASRIQPPGLAGGRGELFF. The CDR3 nucleotides read TGTGCCAGCAGAATACAACCCCCTGGACTAGCGGGGGGGCGTGGGGAGCTGTTTTTT. This chain links TRBV27 with TRBJ2-2; 15 bases are shared with TRBD2. From germline, CDR1 is MNHEY and CDR2 SMNVEV (reference sequence). The trim removed 6 bases at V and 8 bases at J, leaving 16 bases unmatched. There are 19 residues in the CDR3.